These 17 T cell receptor beta chains came from one sample sequenced in a study of blood T cells in healthy people across ages. The use of a sample-barcoded 5' primer and a J-beta primer mix characterized a second PCR of 7 to 11 cycles. TCRdb itself ran the 5' RACE reads through MiXCR, one entry per CDR3 protein. The sample carries over 1.5 million distinct CDR3 sequences, roughly 50% recorded once. Sequencing was carried out using blood. These receptors all stem from a woman aged 35 to 49 in good health.

This clonotype was counted only a few times. The rearrangement uses TRBV7-9 and TRBJ2-1; D might be TRBD2 (5 bases). In germline, CDR1 is SEHNR, CDR2 FQNEAQ (reference sequence). The CDR3 contains 11 residues. V was pared by 4 bases and J by 13 bases, with 11 bases between. CDR3 nucleotide sequence: TGTGCCAGCAGCTCCCGGGATACTCAGTTCTTC. It codes for CASSSRDTQFF. The complete variable domain, with remaining parts taken from reference TRBV7-9 and TRBJ2-1, reads DTGVSQNPRHKITKRGQNVTFRCDPISEHNRLYWYRQTLGQGPEFLTYFQNEAQLEKSRLLSDRFSAERPKGSFSTLEIQRTEQGDSAMYLCASSSRDTQFFGPGTRLTVL.

The chain is built from TRBV11-2 and TRBJ2-1, with D possibly matching TRBD2 (6 bases). Germline lookup yields CDR1 SGHAT and CDR2 FQNNGV. The CDR3 extends over 17 amino acids. Trimming pared 1 base from V and 0 bases from J, leaving 13 bases between. The CDR3 DNA follows: TGTGCCAGCAGCTTAGGGCGGGGAATCCGCTCCTACAATGAGCAGTTCTTC. Translation: CASSLGRGIRSYNEQFF.

The chain carries TRBV6-1 and TRBJ2-1, with D uncertain. Germline CDR1 and CDR2: MNHNS and SASEGT. There are 14 residues in the CDR3. V gave up 6 bases and J gave up 5 bases, with 14 bases separating them. The CDR3 DNA reads as TGTGCCAGCAGCCCAAAGTTTAGCCACAATGAGCAGTTCTTC. Translation gives CASSPKFSHNEQFF.

The chain is built from TRBV12-3 or TRBV12-4 and TRBJ1-6; maybe TRBD1 (5 bases). The CDR3 covers 14 residues. Trimming stripped 3 bases from V and 7 bases from J, with 10 bases between. The CDR3 bases are TGTGCCAGCAGTTTTGGGGCGCGCAATTCACCCCTCCACTTT. Translating gives CASSFGARNSPLHF.

The table lists this clonotype with a few counts. The gene calls are TRBV4-2 and TRBJ2-7; 9 bases are shared with TRBD1. Germline V gives CDR1 LGHNA, CDR2 YNFKEQ. The CDR3 spans 15 residues. V shed 0 bases, J shed 3 bases, and the junction held 3 bases outside the gene matches. In DNA, the CDR3 is TGTGCCAGCAGCCAAGAAGTGGACAGGGGCTACGAGCAGTACTTC. It yields the protein CASSQEVDRGYEQYF.

This rearrangement joins TRBV7-2 to TRBJ2-5; 9 bases line up with TRBD1. CDR1 SGHTA and CDR2 FQGNSA come from the germline V gene. CDR3 size: 17 residues. The junction had 7 bases not matched to a gene; V was cut back by 1 base and J by 1 base. The CDR3 DNA is TGTGCCAGCAGCTTAGTTGGAACAGGGGGCACCCAAGAGACCCAGTACTTC. It codes for CASSLVGTGGTQETQYF.

The chain has TRBV14 and TRBJ1-3, with D hard to call. Germline V lookup: CDR1 SGHDN, CDR2 FVKESK. This CDR3 is 14 amino acids long. Trimming shortened V by 3 bases and J by 2 bases, and 8 bases separated the two germline ends. The CDR3 DNA is TGTGCCAGCAGCCATAATCGGGCTGGAAACACCATATATTTT. It encodes CASSHNRAGNTIYF.

The table lists this clonotype with a few counts. The V and J genes are TRBV6-2 or TRBV6-3 and TRBJ2-6; 9 positions match TRBD1. The ends lost 5 bases at V and 4 bases at J; junction bases unmatched: 9. The CDR3 consists of 17 residues. The germline V gene encodes CDR1 MNHEY and CDR2 SVGEGT. As DNA, the CDR3 is TGTGCCAGCAGTCCCACGGGACAGGGAACCGGGGCCAACGTCCTGACTTTC. Translating gives CASSPTGQGTGANVLTF.

This chain joins TRBV7-2 and TRBJ2-1, with D perhaps matching TRBD2 (6 bases). This CDR3 contains 13 residues. V gave up 3 bases and J gave up 14 bases, with 17 bases separating them. Per the germline V gene, CDR1 is SGHTA and CDR2 is FQGNSA. The CDR3 DNA follows: TGTGCCAGCAGCTTGGCCATTGCGGGGACGGAGTTCTTC. It translates to CASSLAIAGTEFF.

The V and J genes are TRBV7-8 and TRBJ2-5; the D gene could be TRBD1 or TRBD2 (5 bases each). The germline CDR1 and CDR2 sequences are SGHVS and FQNEAQ. The CDR3 spans 16 residues. V dropped 5 bases and J dropped 5 bases, with 21 bases sitting between them. The CDR3 DNA is TGTGCCAGCAGCCCCTTAGGGGCGAGCAGAGGGGAGACCCAGTACTTC. Amino acid sequence: CASSPLGASRGETQYF.

The genes are TRBV21-1 and TRBJ1-5. TRBV21-1 is listed as a pseudogene. The CDR3 is 16 amino acids. CDR3 amino acids: CASSSFPPNKHQPQHF. As DNA, the CDR3 is TGTGCCAGCAGCTCATTCCCTCCGAATAAACATCAGCCCCAGCATTTT.

Here the CDR3 reads CASSLGLGFTDTQYF. In nucleotides, the CDR3 is TGTGCCAGCAGCTTAGGACTAGGGTTCACAGATACGCAGTATTTT. The rearrangement links TRBV7-2 to TRBJ2-3; D perhaps matches TRBD2 (6 bases). This CDR3 has 15 residues. Germline CDR1 reads SGHTA; CDR2 reads FQGNSA. V lost 1 base and J 2 bases, leaving 10 bases between the germline ends.

This clonotype was seen more than once but under ten times. J is TRBJ2-5 and V is TRBV20-1, with 8 nucleotides matching TRBD2. V dropped 0 bases and J dropped 5; count of bases not matched to a gene: 8. The CDR3 contains 15 residues. The V gene's germline CDR1 is DFQATT and CDR2 SNEGSKA (reference sequence). The CDR3 sequence is CSARDQRGQRETQYF. In DNA, the CDR3 is TGCAGTGCTAGAGATCAGCGGGGGCAAAGGGAGACCCAGTACTTC.

This clonotype has just one count. The V and J genes are TRBV6-2 or TRBV6-3 and TRBJ2-3; D possibly matches TRBD1 or TRBD2 (6 bases each). CDR3 length: 14 amino acids. V lost 8 bases and J lost 1, with 13 bases in between. CDR1 and CDR2 (germline): MNHEY, SVGEGT. CDR3 sequence reads: CASADRRGTDTQYF. As DNA, the CDR3 is TGTGCCAGCGCCGACAGGAGGGGCACAGATACGCAGTATTTT.

The table lists this clonotype with many counts. The rearrangement joins TRBV7-2 to TRBJ2-5; TRBD2 aligns across 7 bases. The CDR3 runs to 14 residues. The germline V gene has CDR1 SGHTA and CDR2 FQGNSA. J gave up 5 bases and V 4 bases, and 7 bases lay outside the gene matches. Written as DNA, the CDR3 is TGTGCCAGCAGCTCCTCGGGAGGCGGTGAGACCCAGTACTTC. Residues: CASSSSGGGETQYF.

The table lists this clonotype with a few counts. The chain joins TRBV3-1 to TRBJ2-7; tentatively, D is TRBD2 (5 bases). V lost 1 base and J 4 bases, leaving 23 bases between the germline ends. The CDR3 length is 18 residues. Germline V gives CDR1 LGHDT, CDR2 YNNKEL (reference sequence). CDR3 coding DNA: TGTGCCAGCAGCCAAGTTCTGATCGGGCGCTTCGGGATTTACGAGCAGTACTTC. Protein product: CASSQVLIGRFGIYEQYF.

This clonotype has more than one count but fewer than ten. This sequence joins TRBV12-3 or TRBV12-4 and TRBJ2-5; 10 bases are shared with TRBD2. The CDR3 extends over 16 amino acids. V dropped 5 bases and J dropped 5; count of bases not matched to a gene: 11. CDR3 bases: TGTGCCAGCAGTCCACCAGCGGGGGGGAGTTTGGAGACCCAGTACTTC. This translates into CASSPPAGGSLETQYF.